This TCR beta chain appears in the sequencing data of a study of blood T cell repertoires in COVID-19. Background on the study: Samples came from the United States, Italy and Spain, spanning acute and convalescent COVID-19.

Methods used by the authors: Estimation of nucleated cell counts relied on the amplification of reference gene primers. The table came from immunoSEQ multiplex PCR; TCRdb's copy has only in-frame clones and leaves some out. That table is the source of V, J and clone size, and D and trimming were worked out from the DNA. This sample has roughly 130,000 clones; over 65% occur once, and the top ten carry 4% to 5.5%. Sequencing was done on a sample of peripheral blood. This clonotype originated in a woman in her 70s with acute or convalescent COVID-19.

The CDR3 sequence is CAWSVRQHYGYTF. CDR3 in DNA: TGTGCCTGGAGTGTACGACAGCATTATGGCTACACCTTC. The rearrangement uses TRBV30 and TRBJ1-2, with a possible D match to TRBD1 (5 bases). There are 13 residues in the CDR3. The germline V gene encodes CDR1 GTSNPN and CDR2 SVGIG (reference sequence). The V gene lost 0 bases and the J gene lost 5 bases, with 10 bases spanning the gap.